This passage covers 30 T cell receptor beta chains from one sample sequenced in a study of blood T cell repertoires in COVID-19. The assay was immunoSEQ multiplex PCR, and TCRdb's table has in-frame clones only and misses some. The repertoire holds 200,000 to 250,000 clones, with around 87% as singletons. The sample comprised PBMCs or T cells enriched from blood (not recorded which). Source of these receptors: a young man who had been exposed to COVID-19.

This chain connects TRBV7-6 to TRBJ2-3, with 12 bases identical to TRBD2. Germline CDR1 SGHVS, CDR2 FNYEAQ. Trimming cost V 0 bases and J 6 bases; bases outside gene matches: 22. CDR3 length equals 22 residues. DNA of the CDR3: TGTGCCAGCAGCTTAGCGCTGATCCCGACTAGCGGGGGCTCACGCGCGGGTGATACGCAGTATTTT. This codes for CASSLALIPTSGGSRAGDTQYF.

The chain joins TRBV2 to TRBJ1-5; maybe TRBD1 (5 bases). Germline loops: CDR1 SNHLY, CDR2 FYNNEI. Trimming removed 3 bases at V and 7 bases at J, with 10 bases between. The CDR3 sequence is 13 residues long. The DNA of the CDR3 is TGTGCCAGCAGTGACGAGCAGGGCCAGCCCCAGCATTTT. Its translation: CASSDEQGQPQHF.

The V call is TRBV12-5, the J call TRBJ2-7; 7 positions match TRBD1. V shed 6 bases and J 2 bases; nucleotides not matched to a gene: 7. Germline loops: CDR1 LGHNT, CDR2 FRNRAP. The CDR3 runs 14 residues. The CDR3 DNA is TGTGCTAGTGGGATACAGGGGATTACCTACGAGCAGTACTTC. The encoded protein is CASGIQGITYEQYF.

V is TRBV3-1 (or the pseudogene TRBV3-2) and J is TRBJ2-7, with D possibly TRBD1 on 5 matching bases. The germline V and J ends were trimmed by 0 bases and 2 bases, with 11 bases remaining between them. The CDR3 has 15 amino acids. Germline CDR1 is LGHDT and CDR2 is YNNKEL (reference sequence). CDR3 region: CASSQDQGLPYEQYF. Here the CDR3 DNA reads TGTGCCAGCAGCCAAGATCAGGGTCTTCCCTACGAGCAGTACTTC.

The V call is TRBV7-2, the J call TRBJ1-3; D is undetermined. Germline V gives CDR1 SGHTA, CDR2 FQGNSA. The CDR3 covers 15 residues. The V and J ends lost 5 bases and 0 bases respectively, with 11 bases between them. The CDR3 DNA reads TGTGCCAGCAGCATCACAGCAAGCTCTGGAAACACCATATATTTT. Residues: CASSITASSGNTIYF. Drawing the rest from reference TRBV7-2 and TRBJ1-3, the complete variable domain is GAGVSQSPSNKVTEKGKDVELRCDPISGHTALYWYRQSLGQGLEFLIYFQGNSAPDKSGLPSDRFSAERTGGSVSTLTIQRTQQEDSAVYLCASSITASSGNTIYFGEGSWLTVV.

V is TRBV6-2 or TRBV6-3 and J is TRBJ2-3; 7 bases map to TRBD2. The CDR3 covers 16 residues. The V gene end was trimmed by 4 bases and the J gene end by 2 bases; junction bases not matched to a gene: 9. The V gene's germline CDR1 is MNHEY and CDR2 SVGEGT. Here the CDR3 reads CASSSDEAGFTDTQYF. CDR3 DNA: TGTGCCAGCAGTTCCGATGAAGCGGGGTTCACAGATACGCAGTATTTT.

The genes are TRBV15 and TRBJ2-1, with 9 nucleotides matching TRBD2. The CDR3 covers 16 residues. V lost 1 base to trimming and J lost 8 bases; unmatched junction nucleotides: 9. Germline V CDR1 and CDR2: LNHNV, YYDKDF (reference sequence). CDR3 coding DNA: TGTGCCACCAGCAGAGCTAGCGGGGCACTATGGGATGAGCAGTTCTTC. This codes for CATSRASGALWDEQFF.

V and J are TRBV7-2 and TRBJ1-2, with D uncertain. CDR3 length: 14 residues. Trimming removed 1 base at V and 1 base at J, with 7 bases between. Germline V CDR1 and CDR2: SGHTA, FQGNSA. CDR3 residues: CASSLGQVNYGYTF. The CDR3 DNA sequence: TGTGCCAGCAGCTTAGGCCAGGTTAACTATGGCTACACCTTC.

The sample holds one count of this clone. V and J are TRBV3-1 (or the pseudogene TRBV3-2) and TRBJ1-2; the match to TRBD1 covers 9 bases. The CDR3 consists of 16 residues. The J segment lost 7 bases and the V segment lost 0 bases, leaving 9 bases of the junction unmatched. The germline CDR1 and CDR2 sequences are LGHDT and YNNKEL (reference sequence). The CDR3 loop is CASSQDLTGGSGGYTF. The CDR3 DNA reads as TGTGCCAGCAGCCAAGATCTAACAGGGGGCTCGGGTGGCTACACCTTC.

V gene TRBV15 combines with J gene TRBJ2-1, with TRBD1 as a possible D gene (6 bases). CDR3 length: 16 amino acids. V was clipped by 0 bases and J by 6 bases, with 15 bases between them. CDR1 and CDR2 (germline): LNHNV, YYDKDF (reference sequence). The DNA of the CDR3 is TGTGCCACCAGCAGAGATATGGCCCGAGGGGGCAATGAGCAGTTCTTC. Its translation: CATSRDMARGGNEQFF. The full variable domain, with the rest looked up from reference TRBV15 and TRBJ2-1, is DAMVIQNPRYQVTQFGKPVTLSCSQTLNHNVMYWYQQKSSQAPKLLFHYYDKDFNNEADTPDNFQSRRPNTSFCFLDIRSPGLGDTAMYLCATSRDMARGGNEQFFGPGTRLTVL.

The chain has TRBV7-2 and TRBJ1-1; 8 bases agree with TRBD1. The germline CDR1 and CDR2 sequences are SGHTA and FQGNSA. The trim removed 5 bases at V and 4 bases at J, leaving 6 bases unmatched. This CDR3 is built from 14 residues. The CDR3 DNA reads TGTGCCAGCAGCCCAGGGACAGGAATCACTGAAGCTTTCTTT. This translates into CASSPGTGITEAFF.

The chain is built from TRBV7-6 and TRBJ1-4, with D unclear. V dropped 3 bases and J dropped 7 bases, with 6 bases sitting between them. This CDR3 contains 12 residues. Germline values: CDR1 SGHVS, CDR2 FNYEAQ. CDR3 loop: CASSFLREKLFF. As DNA, the CDR3 is TGTGCCAGCAGCTTCTTGCGTGAAAAACTGTTTTTT.

The chain carries TRBV6-5 and TRBJ1-1; D not resolved. The ends were cut back, 5 bases at V and 8 bases at J, with 18 bases in the middle. The CDR3 totals 14 residues. Germline loops: CDR1 MNHEY, CDR2 SVGAGI. The CDR3 DNA is TGTGCCAGCAGTCGAGACGGGGAGGTAGGGGAAGCTTTCTTT. Residues: CASSRDGEVGEAFF.

V and J are TRBV3-1 (or the pseudogene TRBV3-2) and TRBJ2-7; D remains ambiguous. Germline V lookup: CDR1 LGHDT, CDR2 YNNKEL (reference sequence). The CDR3 covers 16 residues. Trimming cost V 0 bases and J 2 bases, with 14 bases left between them. This CDR3 is CASSQDLGVLAYEQYF. CDR3 nucleotides: TGTGCCAGCAGCCAAGATCTTGGTGTCCTAGCCTACGAGCAGTACTTC.

This chain connects TRBV7-2 to TRBJ2-2; 7 bases agree with TRBD2. Trimming removed 1 base from V and 1 base from J; junction bases left unmatched: 0. CDR1 and CDR2 from the germline V gene are SGHTA and FQGNSA. The CDR3 length is 15 residues. As DNA, the CDR3 is TGTGCCAGCAGCTTAGGCGGGGGGAACACCGGGGAGCTGTTTTTT. It translates to CASSLGGGNTGELFF.

V gene TRBV2 combines with J gene TRBJ2-1; TRBD1 aligns across 9 bases. J was trimmed by 6 bases and V by 4 bases; bases with no gene match: 7. The CDR3 is made up of 15 amino acids. In germline, CDR1 is SNHLY, CDR2 FYNNEI. In nucleotides, the CDR3 is TGTGCCAGCAGTGGTGACAGGGGGTTGGCCAATGAGCAGTTCTTC. This codes for CASSGDRGLANEQFF.

The genes are TRBV3-1 (or the pseudogene TRBV3-2) and TRBJ1-1; D is undetermined. The V end was cut by 4 bases, the J end by 5 bases, with 14 bases between. The CDR3 sequence is 14 residues long. CDR1 LGHDT and CDR2 YNNKEL come from the germline V gene (reference sequence). The CDR3 reads CASSPQVGRTEAFF. The CDR3 DNA is TGTGCCAGCAGCCCTCAGGTGGGGAGGACTGAAGCTTTCTTT.

This chain connects TRBV15 to TRBJ2-2, with D perhaps matching TRBD2 (6 bases). Germline values: CDR1 LNHNV, CDR2 YYDKDF (reference sequence). Trimming left V 1 base short and J 1 base short, with 10 bases between. The CDR3 spans 16 residues. The CDR3 nucleotides read TGTGCCACCAGCAGAGCTCCGGGGGTGAACACCGGGGAGCTGTTTTTT. It translates to CATSRAPGVNTGELFF.

This clone appeared a few times. The chain joins TRBV2 to TRBJ1-1; D uncertain. The CDR3 runs to 11 residues. CDR1 is SNHLY and CDR2 is FYNNEI in the germline V gene. V was clipped by 6 bases and J by 13 bases, with 15 bases between them. The CDR3 DNA follows: TGTGCCAGCAGGACACTGTCATTCCTTTTCTTT. As protein: CASRTLSFLFF.

The rearrangement uses TRBV18 and TRBJ2-7, with 8 nucleotides matching TRBD1. The junction had 1 base not matched to a gene; V was cut back by 0 bases and J by 6 bases. The CDR3 is made up of 13 amino acids. Germline lookup yields CDR1 KGHSH and CDR2 LQKENI. For the CDR3, the DNA is TGTGCCAGCTCACCACCGGACAGGGTCGAGCAGTACTTC. Amino acid sequence: CASSPPDRVEQYF.

In this sample, this clone turned up a few times. DNA of the CDR3: TGTGCCAGCAGCTTCCGGACAGGGTCTCTGAACACTGAAGCTTTCTTT. Its protein is CASSFRTGSLNTEAFF. The chain recombines TRBV5-6 with TRBJ1-1, with TRBD1 matching 8 bases. This CDR3 region has 16 residues. Trimming at V came to 2 bases and at J to 0 bases, leaving 6 bases not matched to a gene. CDR1 and CDR2 (germline): SGHDT, YYEEEE. The variable domain in full, with the rest retrieved from reference TRBV5-6 and TRBJ1-1, is DAGVTQSPTHLIKTRGQQVTLRCSPKSGHDTVSWYQQALGQGPQFIFQYYEEEERQRGNFPDRFSGHQFPNYSSELNVNALLLGDSALYLCASSFRTGSLNTEAFFGQGTRLTVV.

This clone has a count of ten or more. The rearrangement uses TRBV5-3 and TRBJ1-2, with D possibly matching TRBD1 (6 bases). TRBV5-3 is marked as an open reading frame, function uncertain. Trimming removed 1 base at V and 7 bases at J, with 11 bases between. There are 13 residues in the CDR3. DNA of the CDR3: TGTGCCAGAAGCTTGTACAGGGAGGGTGGCTACACCTTC. Its translation: CARSLYREGGYTF.

The chain has TRBV5-6 and TRBJ2-5, with 8 bases aligning to TRBD2. The CDR3 has 14 residues. V dropped 4 bases and J dropped 5; count of bases not matched to a gene: 7. The germline CDR1 and CDR2 sequences are SGHDT and YYEEEE. The chain's CDR3 is CASSLYIAGETQYF. CDR3 in DNA: TGTGCCAGCAGCCTATACATAGCGGGGGAGACCCAGTACTTC.

The chain recombines TRBV5-5 with TRBJ1-6, with no clear D. CDR1 and CDR2 (germline): SGHKS, YYEKEE (reference sequence). The germline V and J ends were trimmed by 4 bases and 7 bases, with 15 bases remaining between them. This CDR3 is built from 15 residues. The CDR3 DNA reads as TGTGCCAGCAGCCCGGGTCACGCCGGGAATTCACCCCTCCACTTT. Protein sequence: CASSPGHAGNSPLHF.

This clone was seen a single time. The J gene is TRBJ2-1, the V gene TRBV4-3; 8 bases are a match to TRBD2. V shed 1 base, J shed 3 bases, and the junction held 2 bases outside the gene matches. Looked up from germline, CDR1 is LGHNA and CDR2 is YSLEER. This CDR3 has 15 amino acids. The DNA for the CDR3 is TGCGCCAGCAGCCAAGGGACTAGCTTCTACAATGAGCAGTTCTTC. Amino acids: CASSQGTSFYNEQFF.

A few counts support this clone. V and J are TRBV5-1 and TRBJ2-7; 8 bases are a match to TRBD1. Trimming removed 6 bases from V and 6 bases from J; junction bases left unmatched: 14. Germline assignment: CDR1 SGHRS and CDR2 YFSETQ. The CDR3 loop spans 15 amino acids. CDR3 protein: CASKSPGQGIPEQYF. CDR3 coding DNA: TGCGCCAGCAAATCTCCCGGACAGGGTATCCCCGAGCAGTACTTC.

This chain connects TRBV27 to TRBJ2-1, with a tentative D call TRBD2 (5 bases). The CDR3 spans 16 residues. Looked up from germline, CDR1 is MNHEY and CDR2 is SMNVEV (reference sequence). Deletions cut 5 bases from V and 8 bases from J, with 22 bases between. This CDR3 is CASSGRSLVVHDEQFF. The CDR3 DNA reads TGTGCCAGCAGTGGACGGTCACTAGTCGTCCACGATGAGCAGTTCTTC.

This chain joins TRBV5-4 and TRBJ2-5; the D gene is possibly TRBD2 (6 bases). CDR1 and CDR2 from the germline V gene are SGHNT and YYREEE (reference sequence). V lost 2 bases, J lost 5 bases, and 10 bases lay in between. This CDR3 spans 13 amino acids. In nucleotides, the CDR3 is TGTGCCAGCAGCTTAATGGGGAGGGAGACCCAGTACTTC. This gives the protein CASSLMGRETQYF.

The V gene is TRBV5-1, the J gene TRBJ1-4; tentatively, D is TRBD1 (6 bases). This CDR3 has 16 amino acids. Germline CDR1 SGHRS, CDR2 YFSETQ. V was shortened by 4 bases and J by 0 bases, with 13 bases between the two germline ends. CDR3: CASSMGQTATNEKLFF. In DNA form, the CDR3 reads TGCGCCAGCAGCATGGGACAAACCGCAACTAATGAAAAACTGTTTTTT.

J is TRBJ2-7 and V is TRBV6-5; the match to TRBD2 covers 9 bases. The V gene end was trimmed by 1 base and the J gene end by 6 bases; junction bases not matched to a gene: 7. The CDR3 extends over 15 amino acids. Looked up from germline, CDR1 is MNHEY and CDR2 is SVGAGI. The CDR3 is CASSYLAGGLVEQYF. In DNA form, the CDR3 reads TGTGCCAGCAGTTACTTGGCGGGGGGGCTAGTCGAGCAGTACTTC.